Following are 13 T cell receptor beta chains from one sample sequenced in a study of Ad26.COV2.S vaccination and SARS-CoV-2 variants. Treatment here: around 19 received Ad26.COV2.S at low or high dose, single or two shots; five or six received placebo; per-sample allocation not given. All samples were drawn on day 63, counting from the first vaccine or placebo injection. Clones were sequenced by immunoSEQ multiplex PCR, and TCRdb holds only the in-frame ones, with some missing. Of roughly 320,000 clones in the sample, more than 75% were seen once. The sequencing here drew on peripheral blood, taken in a trial of Ad26.COV2.S vaccine versus placebo. The source of these receptors is a person between 18 and 59 years old who received the Ad26.COV2.S COVID-19 vaccine or a placebo.

The rearrangement uses TRBV3-1 (or the pseudogene TRBV3-2) and TRBJ1-1, with D possibly being TRBD1 (6 bases). Germline CDR1 reads LGHDT; CDR2 reads YNNKEL (reference sequence). The CDR3 spans 14 residues. V lost 4 bases to trimming and J lost 0 bases, with 9 bases between them. For the CDR3, the DNA is TGTGCCAGCAGCCTGCAGGGGCTGAACACTGAAGCTTTCTTT. Its translation is CASSLQGLNTEAFF.

V is TRBV19 and J is TRBJ1-6; D uncertain. Between the trimmed V and J ends, which lost 5 bases and 8 bases, there was a span of 7 bases. The CDR3 sequence is 12 residues long. CDR1 and CDR2 (germline): LNHDA, SQIVND (reference sequence). The DNA for the CDR3 is TGTGCCAGTAGTGACGGAGATTCACCCCTCCACTTT. It specifies CASSDGDSPLHF.

This clone was found once. The chain is built from TRBV5-4 and TRBJ2-7; 8 bases align to TRBD1. This CDR3 has 15 residues. Germline lookup yields CDR1 SGHNT and CDR2 YYREEE (reference sequence). V shed 0 bases and J 0 bases; nucleotides not matched to a gene: 2. DNA of the CDR3: TGTGCCAGCAGCTTGGGACAGGGGAACTCCTACGAGCAGTACTTC. This encodes CASSLGQGNSYEQYF.

The rearrangement uses TRBV30 and TRBJ2-2; 7 bases line up with TRBD1. CDR3 length: 14 residues. The V segment lost 3 bases and the J segment 6 bases; nucleotides outside the gene matches: 7. Germline assignment: CDR1 GTSNPN and CDR2 SVGIG (reference sequence). The CDR3 sequence is CAWRLGTAPGELFF. The DNA for the CDR3 is TGTGCCTGGAGGCTAGGGACAGCCCCCGGGGAGCTGTTTTTT.

J is TRBJ2-7 and V is TRBV12-3 or TRBV12-4; 7 nucleotides align to TRBD1. This CDR3 has 13 amino acids. The junction had 5 bases not matched to a gene; V was cut back by 6 bases and J by 3 bases. The CDR3 coding sequence is TGTGCCAGCAGCTATGACAGGGACTACGAGCAGTACTTC. This codes for CASSYDRDYEQYF.

This chain connects TRBV5-6 to TRBJ1-3, with D unresolved. The CDR3 runs to 15 residues. Trimming pared 4 bases from V and 3 bases from J, leaving 14 bases between. Per the germline V gene, CDR1 is SGHDT and CDR2 is YYEEEE. The CDR3 coding sequence is TGTGCCAGCAGCCTAGGTAGTCTGAGTGGAAACACCATATATTTT. Amino acid sequence: CASSLGSLSGNTIYF.

The V and J genes are TRBV19 and TRBJ2-7; D may match TRBD1 or TRBD2 (6 bases each). The CDR3 runs to 12 residues. Trimming stripped 10 bases from V and 2 bases from J, with 12 bases between. Germline V gene sequence: CDR1 LNHDA, CDR2 SQIVND (reference sequence). CDR3 sequence: CATRGDTYEQYF. DNA for the CDR3: TGTGCCACGAGGGGGGATACCTACGAGCAGTACTTC.

The chain has TRBV4-2 and TRBJ1-2, with D possibly being TRBD1 (6 bases). Germline V CDR1 and CDR2: LGHNA, YNFKEQ. Trimming took 0 bases from V and 9 from J, leaving 14 bases between them. This CDR3 is 14 amino acids long. This chain's CDR3 is CASSQDYRESRYTF. The CDR3 nucleotides read TGTGCCAGCAGCCAAGATTACAGGGAAAGTCGCTACACCTTC.

The chain combines TRBV7-9 with TRBJ2-1; D gene unclear. This CDR3 has 8 amino acids. Trimming left V 2 bases short and J 16 bases short, with 3 bases between. Germline assignment: CDR1 SEHNR and CDR2 FQNEAQ (reference sequence). CDR3 residues: CASSLSFF. The CDR3 DNA follows: TGTGCCAGCAGCTTATCCTTCTTC.

The V and J genes are TRBV6-2 or TRBV6-3 and TRBJ1-3; the D gene is possibly TRBD1 (6 bases). Germline CDR1 MNHEY, CDR2 SVGEGT. The V end was cut by 2 bases, the J end by 5 bases, with 10 bases between. The CDR3 totals 14 residues. The CDR3 DNA follows: TGTGCCAGCAGTTACACGGGACAAAGAAACACCATATATTTT. Its translation: CASSYTGQRNTIYF.

The chain recombines TRBV5-6 with TRBJ1-5, with D hard to call. CDR1 and CDR2 (germline): SGHDT, YYEEEE. The CDR3 is made up of 15 amino acids. The V gene lost 1 base and the J gene lost 0 bases, with 8 bases spanning the gap. CDR3 sequence reads: CASSLRLVSNQPQHF. The CDR3 DNA sequence: TGTGCCAGCAGCTTGAGGTTGGTTAGCAATCAGCCCCAGCATTTT.

This clone was recorded a few times. The rearrangement uses TRBV5-1 and TRBJ1-1, with 7 bases aligning to TRBD1. CDR1 and CDR2 from the germline V gene are SGHRS and YFSETQ. The CDR3 contains 14 residues. After removal of 3 bases from V and 1 base from J, the junction contained 3 bases not matched to a gene. This CDR3 is CASSSGQPNTEAFF. The CDR3 nucleotides are TGCGCCAGCAGCTCGGGACAGCCGAACACTGAAGCTTTCTTT.

This chain links TRBV21-1 with TRBJ1-1; the table's D call, TRBD1, was not checked against the DNA. TRBV21-1 is marked as a pseudogene. This CDR3 region has 17 residues. CDR3 DNA: TGTGCCAGCAGCAAAGCCGGGACAGGGGGCGAGGAAACTGAAGCTTTCTTT. It encodes CASSKAGTGGEETEAFF.